This TCR beta chain was sequenced during a study of metastatic and nonmetastatic thyroid tumors. TCRdb re-analyzed the PCR reads through MiXCR. In the table there are fewer than 25,000 clones, 13% to 15% of which are singletons. Study results and caveats: Within blood and tumor, benign nodules reportedly had significantly lower TCR beta diversity than malignant thyroid tumors did.

This clone was recorded a few times. Its antigen is currently unknown. Every patient was untreated before thyroid surgery. This receptor was identified in a female donor with papillary thyroid cancer or a benign thyroid nodule (not recorded which). Some clones in this sample may be carry-over from other donors' samples. The sample was tumor tissue.

The CDR3 here is CASSYSGQGALNEQFF. CDR3 DNA: TGTGCCAGCAGTTACTCGGGGCAGGGGGCGCTCAATGAGCAGTTCTTC. The chain carries TRBV6-2 or TRBV6-3 and TRBJ2-1; TRBD1 matches at 8 bases. Germline CDR1 and CDR2: MNHEY and SVGEGT. J was trimmed by 6 bases and V by 0 bases; bases with no gene match: 7. The CDR3 length is 16 residues.